Following are 32 T cell receptor beta chains from one sample sequenced in a study of blood T cell repertoires in COVID-19 (dated by TCRdb to 2018 to 2021). Library creation used the immunoSEQ multiplex PCR assay. The clones in this table, taken by TCRdb from immuneACCESS, are in-frame only. Not every clone is retained; where verified, under half of the shortfall comes from an unresolved V gene, and the cause of the rest is unknown. This sample comprises about 9,000 clones, about 85% of them detected only once. Of the sample, approximately 10% falls within the top ten clones. The specimen was peripheral blood. All receptors come from a human donor in a cohort sampled during active COVID-19.

The V and J genes are TRBV7-9 and TRBJ2-3, with 7 bases lining up with TRBD2. CDR1 is SEHNR, CDR2 FQNEAQ, per germline (reference sequence). V lost 0 bases and J lost 8; bases outside the gene matches: 8. This CDR3 comprises 15 residues. The CDR3 sequence: CASSLAGGGRITQYF. CDR3 coding DNA: TGTGCCAGCAGCTTAGCGGGCGGGGGTAGAATTACGCAGTATTTT.

The chain has TRBV6-2 or TRBV6-3 and TRBJ2-7; D may be TRBD1 (5 bases). Trimming took 2 bases from V and 3 from J, leaving 17 bases between them. The CDR3 extends over 16 amino acids. Germline CDR1 is MNHEY and CDR2 is SVGEGT. Written as DNA, the CDR3 is TGTGCCAGCAGTTACGAATCATTGGCCAGGGTCTACGAGCAGTACTTC. It codes for CASSYESLARVYEQYF.

J is TRBJ2-7 and V is TRBV9; D is perhaps TRBD1 (5 bases). Germline V gene lookup returns CDR1 SGDLS and CDR2 YYNGEE. Deletions cut 1 base from V and 1 base from J, with 15 bases between. The CDR3 is made up of 16 amino acids. This CDR3 is CASSVKVERGSYEQYF. CDR3 nucleotides: TGTGCCAGCAGCGTAAAGGTCGAAAGGGGATCCTACGAGCAGTACTTC.

The chain employs TRBV30 and TRBJ1-2; 8 nucleotides align to TRBD1. Germline V gene lookup returns CDR1 GTSNPN and CDR2 SVGIG (reference sequence). The trim removed 1 base at V and 1 base at J, leaving 2 bases unmatched. The CDR3 totals 14 residues. For the CDR3, the DNA is TGTGCCTGGAGTGGGACAGGGAATAACTATGGCTACACCTTC. This encodes CAWSGTGNNYGYTF.

This chain uses TRBV28 with TRBJ2-7; the D is unclear. CDR3 length equals 15 residues. The V gene's germline CDR1 is MDHEN and CDR2 SYDVKM. Trimming shortened V by 2 bases and J by 4 bases, and 15 bases separated the two germline ends. The CDR3 bases are TGTGCCAGCAGTTTAACCCCCCTAGTAGCATACGAGCAGTACTTC. Its translation: CASSLTPLVAYEQYF.

This clone is medium-sized. V gene TRBV7-9 combines with J gene TRBJ1-5, with unresolved D. Germline CDR1 and CDR2: SEHNR and FQNEAQ (reference sequence). The ends were cut back, 1 base at V and 4 bases at J, with 11 bases in the middle. The CDR3 consists of 15 residues. The CDR3 sequence is CASSLGVERNQPQHF. Written as DNA, the CDR3 is TGTGCCAGCAGCTTAGGGGTGGAGAGAAATCAGCCCCAGCATTTT.

This chain connects TRBV7-2 to TRBJ2-3, with D possibly TRBD2 on 6 matching bases. The germline gives CDR1 SGHTA, CDR2 FQGNSA. This CDR3 comprises 15 residues. With 1 base removed from V and 6 bases from J, the gap between germline ends came to 14 bases. The CDR3 region is CASSLGIAVEDTQYF. CDR3 nucleotides: TGTGCCAGCAGCTTAGGGATAGCGGTGGAGGATACGCAGTATTTT.

The chain's CDR3 is CASSRGAYYGYTF. The CDR3, as DNA: TGTGCCAGCAGCCGGGGGGCATACTATGGCTACACCTTC. V and J are TRBV12-3 or TRBV12-4 and TRBJ1-2; D possibly corresponds to TRBD1 (6 bases). The ends were cut back, 6 bases at V and 3 bases at J, with 11 bases in the middle. This CDR3 spans 13 amino acids.

The DNA of the CDR3 is TGTGCCAGCAGCCCCCTGCAGGGGGCCCGGGAGCTGTTTTTT. As protein: CASSPLQGARELFF. The V gene is TRBV11-2, the J gene TRBJ2-2; 8 positions match TRBD1. This CDR3 is built from 14 residues. J lost 9 bases, V lost 5 bases, and 8 bases had no gene match. From germline, CDR1 is SGHAT and CDR2 FQNNGV.

The chain joins TRBV6-5 to TRBJ1-6; 8 bases agree with TRBD1. Germline lookup yields CDR1 MNHEY and CDR2 SVGAGI. V was pared by 2 bases and J by 9 bases, with 6 bases of the junction left unmatched. The CDR3 sequence is 15 residues long. CDR3 in amino acids: CASSYDGTGSSPLHF. The CDR3 DNA follows: TGTGCCAGCAGTTACGACGGGACAGGCAGTTCACCCCTCCACTTT.

This rearrangement joins TRBV19 to TRBJ1-5; 7 bases align to TRBD1. Germline V gene lookup returns CDR1 LNHDA and CDR2 SQIVND (reference sequence). The CDR3 extends over 14 amino acids. Trimming cost V 7 bases and J 0 bases; bases outside gene matches: 3. DNA for the CDR3: TGTGCCAGTAACAGGGGTTATAGCAATCAGCCCCAGCATTTT. It translates to CASNRGYSNQPQHF.

J is TRBJ2-7 and V is TRBV6-2 or TRBV6-3; D is perhaps TRBD1 (5 bases). CDR3 length: 12 residues. Between the trimmed V and J ends, which lost 5 bases and 3 bases, there was a span of 8 bases. Germline V gene lookup returns CDR1 MNHEY and CDR2 SVGEGT. The chain's CDR3 is CASSLQGYEQYF. In DNA form, the CDR3 reads TGTGCCAGCAGTCTCCAGGGCTACGAGCAGTACTTC.

This chain uses TRBV11-2 with TRBJ2-3, with 8 bases that match TRBD2. This CDR3 comprises 17 residues. J was trimmed by 7 bases and V by 5 bases; bases with no gene match: 17. Germline values: CDR1 SGHAT, CDR2 FQNNGV. CDR3 residues: CASSPLGSGVGSNTQYF. The CDR3, as DNA: TGTGCCAGCAGCCCCCTGGGTAGCGGGGTGGGTAGTAATACGCAGTATTTT.

In this sample, this clone turned up once. The chain is built from TRBV10-3 and TRBJ1-3, with 7 positions matching TRBD1. Germline V gives CDR1 ENHRY, CDR2 SYGVKD. V shed 0 bases and J 0 bases; nucleotides not matched to a gene: 8. This CDR3 region has 18 residues. CDR3 DNA sequence: TGTGCCATCAGTGAGTCGAAACCGGGACAGAGCTCTGGAAACACCATATATTTT. Translating gives CAISESKPGQSSGNTIYF.

The chain combines TRBV4-3 with TRBJ1-4; the D is unclear. Trimming stripped 0 bases from V and 8 bases from J, with 22 bases between. The CDR3 extends over 18 amino acids. Per the germline V gene, CDR1 is LGHNA and CDR2 is YSLEER. The CDR3 DNA reads as TGCGCCAGCAGCCAAGACACGATAAGACTCGGGAATAGGGAAAAACTGTTTTTT. Its translation is CASSQDTIRLGNREKLFF.

This clone was counted only a few times. This chain uses TRBV4-3 with TRBJ1-3, with 8 bases lining up with TRBD1. The CDR3 loop spans 16 amino acids. V dropped 1 base and J dropped 4; count of bases not matched to a gene: 6. Germline V lookup: CDR1 LGHNA, CDR2 YSLEER. This chain's CDR3 is CASSQGVRGQGNTIYF. The CDR3 bases are TGCGCCAGCAGCCAAGGGGTCAGGGGGCAAGGAAACACCATATATTTT.

This clone was seen a handful of times. The chain employs TRBV2 and TRBJ2-1; D gene unclear. With 3 bases removed from V and 2 bases from J, the gap between germline ends came to 14 bases. Per germline, CDR1 SNHLY and CDR2 FYNNEI. CDR3 length: 16 residues. This chain's CDR3 is CASSDRDTITYNEQFF. CDR3 nucleotide sequence: TGTGCCAGCAGTGATAGAGACACAATTACCTACAATGAGCAGTTCTTC.

In DNA, the CDR3 is TGTGCCAGCAGCGTTTCCGGGAGGCCTGAAAAACTGTTTTTT. Translation: CASSVSGRPEKLFF. V gene TRBV2 combines with J gene TRBJ1-4; D call uncertain. The CDR3 has 14 residues. Germline V lookup: CDR1 SNHLY, CDR2 FYNNEI. V was cut by 6 bases and J by 7 bases, with 15 bases left in between.

This chain joins TRBV18 and TRBJ2-7, with 11 bases matching TRBD1. The CDR3 consists of 16 residues. From germline, CDR1 is KGHSH and CDR2 LQKENI. Trimming cost V 3 bases and J 0 bases; bases outside gene matches: 4. CDR3 in amino acids: CASSPQGTGGSYEQYF. In nucleotides, the CDR3 is TGTGCCAGCTCACCCCAAGGGACAGGGGGCTCCTACGAGCAGTACTTC.

The V call is TRBV18, the J call TRBJ1-2; 7 bases agree with TRBD1. The CDR3 loop spans 13 amino acids. Germline V gene lookup returns CDR1 KGHSH and CDR2 LQKENI. V shed 6 bases, J shed 7 bases, and the junction held 8 bases outside the gene matches. This chain's CDR3 is CASSDAAGGGYTF. CDR3 DNA: TGTGCCAGCTCCGACGCGGCAGGGGGTGGCTACACCTTC.

A remark on this clone: Other DNA sequences from this sample encode an identical CDR3 as well. V and J are TRBV30 and TRBJ2-3; 12 bases fit TRBD2. The junction had 7 bases not matched to a gene; V was cut back by 3 bases and J by 6 bases. Germline V gene data show CDR1 as GTSNPN and CDR2 as SVGIG (reference sequence). The CDR3 has 15 residues. This CDR3 is CAWRLAGGYPDTQYF. CDR3 DNA: TGTGCCTGGAGGCTAGCGGGGGGGTACCCTGATACGCAGTATTTT. Looking up the rest from reference TRBV30 and TRBJ2-3 gives the full variable domain: SQTIHQWPATLVQPVGSPLSLECTVEGTSNPNLYWYRQAAGRGLQLLFYSVGIGQISSEVPQNLSASRPQDRQFILSSKKLLLSDSGFYLCAWRLAGGYPDTQYFGPGTRLTVL.

V is TRBV3-1 (or the pseudogene TRBV3-2) and J is TRBJ1-6, with TRBD1 matching 9 bases. The CDR3 totals 18 residues. V was clipped by 3 bases and J by 7 bases; unmatched bases: 13. Germline values: CDR1 LGHDT, CDR2 YNNKEL (reference sequence). CDR3: CASSQPTPGTGKNSPLHF. Written as DNA, the CDR3 is TGTGCCAGCAGCCAGCCTACTCCCGGGACAGGGAAAAATTCACCCCTCCACTTT.

The V and J genes are TRBV5-1 and TRBJ1-1, with a weak D call TRBD1 (5 bases). Trimming left V 1 base short and J 4 bases short, with 11 bases between. CDR3 length: 14 residues. CDR1 SGHRS and CDR2 YFSETQ come from the germline V gene. In nucleotides, the CDR3 is TGCGCCAGCAGCTTGATAGGGGTGGGCACTGAAGCTTTCTTT. Translating gives CASSLIGVGTEAFF.

This CDR3 reads CAWGGQGAEAFF. As DNA, the CDR3 is TGTGCCTGGGGAGGACAGGGGGCTGAAGCTTTCTTT. V usage is TRBV30 and J usage is TRBJ1-1; 10 nucleotides match TRBD1. This CDR3 is 12 amino acids long. V gave up 5 bases and J gave up 6 bases; unmatched junction bases: 3. In germline, CDR1 is GTSNPN, CDR2 SVGIG (reference sequence).

The chain has TRBV4-1 and TRBJ2-1, with 9 bases aligning to TRBD2. Unmatched junction bases numbered 10, after V lost 3 bases and J lost 7 bases. The CDR3 consists of 16 residues. Germline CDR1 and CDR2: MGHRA and YSYEKL. CDR3 in DNA: TGCGCCAGCAGCCAGCGGGGTAGCGGGGGTCAAAATGAGCAGTTCTTC. This codes for CASSQRGSGGQNEQFF.

The V gene is TRBV14, the J gene TRBJ2-1, with D tentatively TRBD1 (5 bases). This CDR3 contains 16 residues. V lost 3 bases and J 0 bases, leaving 12 bases between the germline ends. Germline lookup yields CDR1 SGHDN and CDR2 FVKESK. For the CDR3, the DNA is TGTGCCAGCAGCCAGCCAGGGTCCCCCTCCTACAATGAGCAGTTCTTC. Protein product: CASSQPGSPSYNEQFF.

This clone counts as medium-sized. In nucleotides, the CDR3 is TGCGCCAGCAGCTTGGACAGCAAAGAGACCCAGTACTTC. Protein product: CASSLDSKETQYF. V is TRBV5-1 and J is TRBJ2-5; no clear D. CDR1 and CDR2 (germline): SGHRS, YFSETQ. V lost 0 bases and J 3 bases, leaving 6 bases between the germline ends. The CDR3 contains 13 residues.

The chain links TRBV7-9 to TRBJ2-5; TRBD1 aligns across 8 bases. The J segment lost 5 bases and the V segment lost 5 bases, leaving 7 bases of the junction unmatched. The CDR3 spans 14 residues. Germline-derived CDR1 and CDR2 are SEHNR and FQNEAQ (reference sequence). As DNA, the CDR3 is TGTGCCAGCAGCCTGACAGGGGAGTGGGAGACCCAGTACTTC. Its protein product is CASSLTGEWETQYF. The full variable domain, its missing parts supplied by reference TRBV7-9 and TRBJ2-5, is DTGVSQNPRHKITKRGQNVTFRCDPISEHNRLYWYRQTLGQGPEFLTYFQNEAQLEKSRLLSDRFSAERPKGSFSTLEIQRTEQGDSAMYLCASSLTGEWETQYFGPGTRLLVL.

The chain uses TRBV6-2 or TRBV6-3 and TRBJ2-7; TRBD1 matches 10 bases. With 2 bases clipped from V and 1 base from J, the junction kept 2 bases outside the gene matches. CDR3 size: 15 residues. The germline V gene encodes CDR1 MNHEY and CDR2 SVGEGT. CDR3 loop: CASSYRGQGSYEQYF. The CDR3 coding sequence is TGTGCCAGCAGTTACCGGGGACAGGGGTCCTACGAGCAGTACTTC.

The rearrangement joins TRBV3-1 (or the pseudogene TRBV3-2) to TRBJ1-1, with 9 bases identical to TRBD1. V was clipped by 3 bases and J by 10 bases; unmatched bases: 3. The CDR3 has 12 residues. CDR1 and CDR2 (germline): LGHDT, YNNKEL (reference sequence). In nucleotides, the CDR3 is TGTGCCAGCAGCCACCAGGACAGGGGAGCTTTCTTT. Protein sequence: CASSHQDRGAFF.

This sequence joins TRBV28 and TRBJ2-7, with D tentatively TRBD2 (7 bases). Germline V gives CDR1 MDHEN, CDR2 SYDVKM. Trimming left V 7 bases short and J 2 bases short, with 21 bases between. The CDR3 runs to 16 residues. This CDR3 is CASKLGGLARTYEQYF. CDR3 sequence (DNA): TGTGCCAGCAAACTGGGGGGGCTAGCGCGAACCTACGAGCAGTACTTC.

This clone is medium-sized. This sequence joins TRBV6-6 and TRBJ1-4, with 10 bases matching TRBD1. The germline V gene encodes CDR1 MNHNY and CDR2 SVGAGI (reference sequence). J gave up 5 bases and V 2 bases, and 2 bases lay outside the gene matches. CDR3 length: 15 residues. The CDR3 here is CASSYTDRGNEKLFF. In DNA, the CDR3 is TGTGCCAGCAGTTACACGGACAGGGGGAATGAAAAACTGTTTTTT.